The 17 T cell receptor beta chains given below trace back to one sample, sequenced in a study of T cells in Graves' hyperthyroidism and ophthalmopathy. TCR beta CDR3 sequences were amplified from RNA transcripts. The TCR CDR3 was amplified in a first-round RT-PCR using the HTBI primer set. TCRdb re-called the multiplex PCR reads with MiXCR, one entry per CDR3 protein. Among a few hundred thousand distinct CDR3 sequences listed, around 42% were seen once. What was sequenced was peripheral blood or thyroid tissue (not recorded which). The source of these receptors is an adult woman with Graves' disease, either hyperthyroidism or ophthalmopathy (not recorded which).

The count of this clonotype is one. The chain joins TRBV19 to TRBJ1-5; D unresolved. Trimming left V 5 bases short and J 6 bases short, with 17 bases between. This CDR3 has 15 amino acids. The germline CDR1 and CDR2 sequences are LNHDA and SQIVND (reference sequence). CDR3 bases: TGTGCCAGTAGTTGGACGTACGGAGAAGTTCAGCCCCAGCATTTT. Protein sequence: CASSWTYGEVQPQHF. The whole variable domain, filled in from reference TRBV19 and TRBJ1-5, reads DGGITQSPKYLFRKEGQNVTLSCEQNLNHDAMYWYRQDPGQGLRLIYYSQIVNDFQKGDIAEGYSVSREKKESFPLTVTSAQKNPTAFYLCASSWTYGEVQPQHFGDGTRLSIL.

This CDR3 is CASNPRGNQPQHF. As DNA, the CDR3 is TGTGCCAGCAACCCCAGAGGAAATCAGCCCCAGCATTTT. The chain employs TRBV28 and TRBJ1-5; D unresolved. Germline values: CDR1 MDHEN, CDR2 SYDVKM. V gave up 7 bases and J gave up 4 bases, with 11 bases separating them. The CDR3 is 13 residues long.

This clonotype was observed many times. The chain recombines TRBV19 with TRBJ2-2; D may be TRBD2 (6 bases). Germline values: CDR1 LNHDA, CDR2 SQIVND (reference sequence). CDR3 length equals 14 residues. Trimming removed 6 bases from V and 5 bases from J, with 13 bases in between. CDR3 region: CASSGVGTTGELFF. In DNA, the CDR3 is TGTGCCAGTAGCGGAGTGGGGACTACCGGGGAGCTGTTTTTT.

There are a few counts of this clonotype. The genes are TRBV2 and TRBJ2-1; 10 bases align to TRBD2. CDR1 SNHLY and CDR2 FYNNEI come from the germline V gene. This CDR3 has 16 residues. Unmatched junction bases numbered 10, after V lost 6 bases and J lost 5 bases. This chain's CDR3 is CASRQLAGGWNNEQFF. The CDR3 bases are TGTGCCAGCAGGCAATTAGCGGGAGGCTGGAACAATGAGCAGTTCTTC. Complete variable domain (other parts from reference TRBV2 and TRBJ2-1): EPEVTQTPSHQVTQMGQEVILRCVPISNHLYFYWYRQILGQKVEFLVSFYNNEISEKSEIFDDQFSVERPDGSNFTLKIRSTKLEDSAMYFCASRQLAGGWNNEQFFGPGTRLTVL.

This clonotype was counted many times. The V gene is TRBV4-1, the J gene TRBJ2-7, with D maybe TRBD1 (5 bases). The CDR3 consists of 14 residues. V was pared by 0 bases and J by 0 bases, with 6 bases between. Germline loops: CDR1 MGHRA, CDR2 YSYEKL. The chain's CDR3 is CASSQDDSSYEQYF. Here the CDR3 DNA reads TGCGCCAGCAGCCAAGATGACAGCTCCTACGAGCAGTACTTC.

The V and J genes are TRBV10-3 and TRBJ1-4; TRBD1 is a possible D gene (6 bases). V lost 6 bases to trimming and J lost 7 bases, with 15 bases between them. The germline gives CDR1 ENHRY, CDR2 SYGVKD. The CDR3 runs 14 residues. The CDR3 DNA follows: TGTGCCATCAGGGGGGCGCAGCACGTTGAAAAACTGTTTTTT. It translates to CAIRGAQHVEKLFF.

The sample holds many counts of this clonotype. The chain carries TRBV5-1 and TRBJ2-7; 7 positions match TRBD2. There are 15 residues in the CDR3. V was pared by 4 bases and J by 2 bases, with 9 bases of the junction left unmatched. CDR1 and CDR2 (germline): SGHRS, YFSETQ. The CDR3 sequence: CASSPGGSGAYEQYF. CDR3 nucleotide sequence: TGCGCCAGCAGCCCCGGGGGGTCGGGGGCCTACGAGCAGTACTTC.

The chain carries TRBV29-1 and TRBJ2-7; 11 bases are shared with TRBD1. This CDR3 has 13 amino acids. The ends lost 6 bases at V and 4 bases at J; junction bases unmatched: 5. CDR1 and CDR2 (germline): SQVTM, ANQGSEA. The CDR3 DNA reads TGCAGCGTGGCCTGGGACAGGGGGTACGAGCAGTACTTC. Its translation is CSVAWDRGYEQYF.

The chain employs TRBV29-1 and TRBJ1-1; 7 bases agree with TRBD1. This CDR3 contains 13 residues. From germline, CDR1 is SQVTM and CDR2 ANQGSEA. After removal of 5 bases from V and 4 bases from J, the junction contained 7 bases not matched to a gene. In DNA, the CDR3 is TGCAGCGTTCGCGGGGACAGAGGCACTGAAGCTTTCTTT. It translates to CSVRGDRGTEAFF.

This clonotype was picked up many times. The J gene is TRBJ2-2, the V gene TRBV24-1, with TRBD2 matching 8 bases. The CDR3 extends over 17 amino acids. Germline lookup yields CDR1 KGHDR and CDR2 SFDVKD. J gave up 2 bases and V 4 bases, and 8 bases lay outside the gene matches. The DNA of the CDR3 is TGTGCCACCAGTGACCGCGTAGGGACTAGAAACACCGGGGAGCTGTTTTTT. Protein product: CATSDRVGTRNTGELFF.

This clonotype has at least ten counts. The chain couples TRBV5-1 to TRBJ2-7; TRBD1 matches at 9 bases. V was pared by 4 bases and J by 2 bases, with 4 bases of the junction left unmatched. The CDR3 totals 14 residues. CDR1 SGHRS and CDR2 YFSETQ come from the germline V gene. The CDR3 region is CASSAGTGTYEQYF. Written as DNA, the CDR3 is TGCGCCAGCAGCGCCGGGACAGGGACCTACGAGCAGTACTTC.

This clonotype occurred many times. The chain uses TRBV5-5 and TRBJ1-6; D might be TRBD1 (5 bases). CDR1 and CDR2 (germline): SGHKS, YYEKEE (reference sequence). CDR3 length: 15 amino acids. The V gene lost 1 base and the J gene lost 8 bases, with 13 bases spanning the gap. CDR3 sequence reads: CASSLTGSIDSPLHF. The CDR3, as DNA: TGTGCCAGCAGCTTGACAGGCTCAATCGATTCACCCCTCCACTTT.

This clonotype has a handful of counts. V gene TRBV30 combines with J gene TRBJ1-1, with a weak D call TRBD1 (5 bases). CDR1 and CDR2 from the germline V gene are GTSNPN and SVGIG (reference sequence). The V gene lost 0 bases and the J gene lost 5 bases, with 13 bases spanning the gap. The CDR3 loop spans 14 amino acids. The CDR3: CAWSVDTSGTEAFF. CDR3 coding DNA: TGTGCCTGGAGTGTGGACACCTCGGGAACTGAAGCTTTCTTT.

In its sample, this clonotype was seen many times. The chain employs TRBV19 and TRBJ1-1; D call uncertain. Germline V gene data show CDR1 as LNHDA and CDR2 as SQIVND (reference sequence). There are 11 residues in the CDR3. The ends were cut back, 10 bases at V and 5 bases at J, with 11 bases in the middle. CDR3 loop: CATISVTEAFF. In DNA, the CDR3 is TGTGCCACCATATCTGTTACTGAAGCTTTCTTT.

In this sample, this clonotype turned up many times. The CDR3 nucleotides read TGTGCCAGCAGCGTGACAGGGACAGATACGCAGTATTTT. It codes for CASSVTGTDTQYF. The gene calls are TRBV7-3 and TRBJ2-3, with 7 bases that match TRBD1. CDR1 and CDR2 (germline): SGHTA, FQGTGA. Unmatched junction bases numbered 2, after V lost 5 bases and J lost 3 bases. There are 13 residues in the CDR3.

This chain uses TRBV6-5 with TRBJ1-5; D is undetermined. Germline V gene lookup returns CDR1 MNHEY and CDR2 SVGAGI. With 2 bases removed from V and 0 bases from J, the gap between germline ends came to 8 bases. This CDR3 comprises 15 residues. The DNA of the CDR3 is TGTGCCAGCAGTTACGAAGGGCGTAGCAATCAGCCCCAGCATTTT. Its translation: CASSYEGRSNQPQHF.

Points on this clonotype: This is likely a read error, given that the CDR3 carries no conserved phenylalanine or tryptophan at its end. It is unclear where the CDR3 begins or ends on the DNA, so no DNA is shown, and the CDR3 is as TCRdb lists it. J is TRBJ2-7 and V is TRBV7-9; TRBD1 is the table's D call and was not checked against the DNA. Germline V gene lookup returns CDR1 SEHNR and CDR2 FQNEAQ (reference sequence). Ends included, the CDR3 has 8 residues. CDR3 sequence: CASSLSRA.